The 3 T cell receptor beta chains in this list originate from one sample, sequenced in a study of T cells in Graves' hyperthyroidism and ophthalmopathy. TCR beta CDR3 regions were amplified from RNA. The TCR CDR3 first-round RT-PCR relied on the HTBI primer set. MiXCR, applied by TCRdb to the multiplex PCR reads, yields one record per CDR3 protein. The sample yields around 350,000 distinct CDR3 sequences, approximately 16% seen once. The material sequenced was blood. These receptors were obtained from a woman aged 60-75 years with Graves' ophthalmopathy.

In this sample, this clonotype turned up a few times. The CDR3 region has the DNA TGCAGTGCAAACAGGCCGGGACAAAAATACGAGCAGTACTTC. Amino acids: CSANRPGQKYEQYF. This sequence joins TRBV20-1 and TRBJ2-7, with D maybe TRBD1 (6 bases). This CDR3 comprises 14 residues. Germline V CDR1 and CDR2: DFQATT, SNEGSKA (reference sequence). V was pared by 6 bases and J by 4 bases, with 19 bases between.

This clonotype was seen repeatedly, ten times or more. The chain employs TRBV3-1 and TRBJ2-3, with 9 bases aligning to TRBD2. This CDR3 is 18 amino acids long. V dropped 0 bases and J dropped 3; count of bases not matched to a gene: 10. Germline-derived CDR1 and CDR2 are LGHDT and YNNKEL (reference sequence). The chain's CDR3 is CASSQEASGRSVTDTQYF. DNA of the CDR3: TGTGCCAGCAGCCAAGAGGCGAGCGGGAGGTCCGTGACAGATACGCAGTATTTT.

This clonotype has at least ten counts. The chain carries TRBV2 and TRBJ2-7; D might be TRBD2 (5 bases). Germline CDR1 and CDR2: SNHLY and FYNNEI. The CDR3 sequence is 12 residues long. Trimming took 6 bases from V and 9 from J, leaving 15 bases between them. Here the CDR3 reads CASSAGGDRQYF. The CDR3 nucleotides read TGTGCCAGCAGCGCGGGTGGCGACCGGCAGTACTTC. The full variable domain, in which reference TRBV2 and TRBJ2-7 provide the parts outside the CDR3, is EPEVTQTPSHQVTQMGQEVILRCVPISNHLYFYWYRQILGQKVEFLVSFYNNEISEKSEIFDDQFSVERPDGSNFTLKIRSTKLEDSAMYFCASSAGGDRQYFGPGTRLTVT.